Listed below are T cell receptor beta chains from one sample, sequenced in a study of a mutant IDH1 vaccine in newly diagnosed glioma. These receptors lack a known antigen. Generated by immunoSEQ multiplex PCR, the TCRdb table keeps only in-frame clones and is missing some. The table lists about 30,000 clones, around 90% of them singletons, with around 20% in the top ten. Material: PBMCs, obtained from a glioma patient whose treatment included an IDH1 peptide vaccine. The receptor set was obtained from a young man with glioma. Each CDR3 is given with its conserved first and last residue. Expanded clones are given a class, and other clones once, few, many or no size at all.

j_call v_call clone_size cdr3_length cdr3_aa
TRBJ2-7 TRBV7-2 once 14 CASSLGPSAGEQYF
TRBJ2-1 TRBV9 - 15 CASSKRGLAGDEQFF
TRBJ1-1 TRBV4-1 - 13 CASSQGQNTEAFF
TRBJ1-5 TRBV7-9 few 12 CASSFLDQPQHF
TRBJ1-1 TRBV29-1 - 14 CSVDRQDSNTEAFF
TRBJ1-1 TRBV6-5 - 14 CASSFSGPFTEAFF
TRBJ2-5 TRBV18 - 16 CASSPRRGTEGGTQYF
TRBJ2-7 TRBV27 - 16 CASSRRGAPHSYEQYF
TRBJ1-5 TRBV6-1 few 15 CATMEGAGRSQPQHF
TRBJ1-1 TRBV5-1 - 14 CASSLGHKNTEAFF
TRBJ2-1 TRBV6-5 - 15 CASSPDSWFSGEQFF
TRBJ1-5 TRBV7-2 - 17 CASSLARRPRGNQPQHF
TRBJ1-3 TRBV14 - 14 CASSEDNPGNTIYF
TRBJ2-7 TRBV30 - 14 CAWTPGQHSYEQYF
TRBJ1-3 TRBV28 - 14 CASSSWGSGNTIYF
TRBJ2-1 TRBV5-6 - 15 CASSLTGLSGYEQFF
TRBJ1-1 TRBV19 few 13 CASSIVAGAEAFF
- TRBV10-3 - 12 CAISRVAYEQYF
TRBJ2-1 TRBV19 - 15 CASSVRLAGPYEQFF
TRBJ2-2 TRBV4-1 - 16 CASSQADGMGTGELFF
TRBJ2-7 TRBV6-6 - 14 CASSPGQGAYEQYF
TRBJ1-1 TRBV28 - 13 CASSPQLGTEAFF
TRBJ1-4 TRBV19 - 12 CASRQGGEKLFF
TRBJ1-2 TRBV21-1 - 16 CASSKLGGTGVYGYTF
TRBJ1-1 TRBV7-9 - 17 CASRGWVRKRSHTEAFF
TRBJ2-1 TRBV5-1 - 16 CASNYIAGGGYNEQFF
TRBJ2-5 TRBV7-9 once 15 CASSRWTGAEETQYF
TRBJ2-2 TRBV9 - 13 CASSVDGREKLFF
TRBJ1-2 TRBV28 once 17 CASSSPAAGQFNYGYTF
TRBJ1-3 TRBV18 - 17 CASSPPGILSSGNTIYF
TRBJ2-4 TRBV11-3 - 13 CASSLGGRDIQYF
TRBJ2-5 TRBV6-1 - 13 CASSRDRDETQYF
TRBJ1-5 TRBV18 - 15 CASSPDSHSNQPQHF
TRBJ1-1 TRBV28 - 12 CASSDRETEAFF
TRBJ2-7 TRBV5-1 - 15 CASSAGQGPSYEQYF
TRBJ1-2 TRBV9 once 15 CASSVGGGLNYGYTF
TRBJ2-7 TRBV10-1 - 14 CASSPRTGVAEQYF
TRBJ1-3 TRBV30 - 12 CGCHRPGNTIYF
TRBJ1-5 TRBV5-6 - 13 CASSRRGNQPQHF
TRBJ1-5 TRBV19 - 13 CASSTQGGQPQHF